Below are 32 T cell receptor beta chains sequenced from a single sample in a study of T cell repertoires in cytomegalovirus infection. TCRdb re-derived calls from the reads in MiXCR, one entry per CDR3 protein. The sample lists about 490,000 distinct CDR3 sequences; about 15% were seen once. The source material was CD8+ T cells from PBMCs. Receptors originate from a human donor in good health (CMV status not recorded). Some clones in this sample may be carry-over from other donors' samples.

There are many counts of this clonotype. J is TRBJ2-7 and V is TRBV27, with 8 bases matching TRBD2. The V segment lost 1 base and the J segment 3 bases; nucleotides outside the gene matches: 8. Looked up from germline, CDR1 is MNHEY and CDR2 is SMNVEV (reference sequence). CDR3 length: 16 residues. The CDR3 sequence: CASSLFLLADRYEQYF. The CDR3 nucleotides are TGTGCCAGCAGTTTATTCCTACTAGCGGATCGCTACGAGCAGTACTTC.

The sample holds a few counts of this clonotype. This chain connects TRBV2 to TRBJ2-2, with TRBD1 matching 9 bases. The CDR3 extends over 13 amino acids. Germline CDR1 is SNHLY and CDR2 is FYNNEI. The trim removed 9 bases at V and 6 bases at J, leaving 5 bases unmatched. The CDR3 reads CASDRGTSGELFF. The CDR3 nucleotides read TGTGCCAGTGACAGGGGGACTTCCGGGGAGCTGTTTTTT.

DNA of the CDR3: TGTGCCAGCCATGGGGCGGGGGAGCCCTACGAGCAGTACTTC. Translating it yields CASHGAGEPYEQYF. The chain links TRBV28 to TRBJ2-7; 7 bases map to TRBD2. The CDR3 totals 14 residues. With V trimmed by 8 bases and J by 2 bases, 9 bases remained unmatched. Germline assignment: CDR1 MDHEN and CDR2 SYDVKM.

This clonotype was found a few times. This chain joins TRBV6-1 and TRBJ1-1; TRBD1 is a possible D gene (6 bases). Germline V gene data show CDR1 as MNHNS and CDR2 as SASEGT. Trimming removed 6 bases from V and 6 bases from J, with 14 bases in between. The CDR3 totals 13 residues. In nucleotides, the CDR3 is TGTGCCAGCAGCGTCTCGGGGGCTCCTGAAGCTTTCTTT. Its translation is CASSVSGAPEAFF.

Of note for this clonotype: Germline and junction disagree at one end, which may indicate a read error. V usage is TRBV3-1 and J usage is TRBJ2-5; D gene ambiguous. The CDR3 is 13 amino acids. Germline CDR1 is LGHDT and CDR2 is YNNKEL (reference sequence). CDR3 DNA: TGTACCAGCAGCCAAGCCCTAACTGGGGACCAGTACTTC. Translated: CTSSQALTGDQYF.

This clonotype was counted ten times or more. This chain uses TRBV12-3 or TRBV12-4 with TRBJ1-2; 8 nucleotides match TRBD1. The trim removed 5 bases at V and 8 bases at J, leaving 13 bases unmatched. This CDR3 spans 15 amino acids. The CDR3 region is CASSRRDRSLEGYTF. DNA for the CDR3: TGTGCCAGCAGTCGCCGGGACAGGTCTCTAGAAGGCTACACCTTC.

This rearrangement joins TRBV6-5 to TRBJ2-1; the match to TRBD2 covers 10 bases. CDR1 and CDR2 (germline): MNHEY, SVGAGI. Unmatched junction bases numbered 11, after V lost 2 bases and J lost 13 bases. This CDR3 is built from 15 residues. The DNA for the CDR3 is TGTGCCAGCAGTTACCTAGCGGGAGCGATGGATTTTCAGTTCTTC. Protein product: CASSYLAGAMDFQFF.

This clonotype was picked up many times. The V gene is TRBV7-8, the J gene TRBJ1-1; D gene ambiguous. V gave up 4 bases and J gave up 7 bases, with 7 bases separating them. The germline CDR1 and CDR2 sequences are SGHVS and FQNEAQ. This CDR3 region has 11 residues. CDR3 amino acids: CASSSRYEAFF. Here the CDR3 DNA reads TGTGCCAGCAGCTCCCGGTATGAAGCTTTCTTT.

V and J are TRBV7-9 and TRBJ1-1, with TRBD1 matching 8 bases. Germline trimming cut 5 bases from V and 6 bases from J; bases unmatched to any gene: 8. Germline lookup yields CDR1 SEHNR and CDR2 FQNEAQ (reference sequence). CDR3 length: 14 residues. In DNA, the CDR3 is TGTGCCAGCAGCCGGACAGGGATAATCTCTGAAGCTTTCTTT. Protein product: CASSRTGIISEAFF.

As for this clonotype: Mismatch with germline at one junction end may stem from a read error. This rearrangement joins TRBV2 to TRBJ2-7; no definite D call. Germline V CDR1 and CDR2: SNHLY, FYNNEI. The CDR3 has 11 residues. The CDR3 is CASSDTYEQCF. For the CDR3, the DNA is TGTGCCAGCAGCGACACGTACGAGCAGTGCTTC.

The V gene is TRBV4-1, the J gene TRBJ1-1; D is undetermined. Trimming removed 0 bases from V and 2 bases from J, with 13 bases in between. Germline CDR1 MGHRA, CDR2 YSYEKL. The CDR3 has 16 amino acids. The CDR3 here is CASSQDGVYLNTEAFF. The DNA for the CDR3 is TGCGCCAGCAGCCAAGATGGGGTATATTTAAACACTGAAGCTTTCTTT.

This clonotype was seen only a few times. This rearrangement joins TRBV3-1 to TRBJ2-2; TRBD2 agrees at 10 bases. J gave up 5 bases and V 1 base, and 10 bases lay outside the gene matches. This CDR3 has 18 amino acids. Germline CDR1 LGHDT, CDR2 YNNKEL (reference sequence). CDR3 sequence: CASSQVAQREGPTGELFF. The CDR3 region has the DNA TGTGCCAGCAGCCAAGTGGCGCAGCGGGAGGGCCCTACCGGGGAGCTGTTTTTT.

There are many counts of this clonotype. The chain has TRBV6-1 and TRBJ1-2; D is uncertain. Germline V gives CDR1 MNHNS, CDR2 SASEGT. The V end lost 6 bases, the J end lost 7 bases, and 12 bases lay between the germline ends. CDR3 length equals 12 residues. The CDR3 region has the DNA TGTGCCAGCAGCCTCGGCGGCGCTGGCTACACCTTC. It encodes CASSLGGAGYTF.

The CDR3 region is CASSLPGQGIPYGYTF. In DNA, the CDR3 is TGTGCCAGCAGCCTACCGGGACAGGGGATACCCTATGGCTACACCTTC. The chain carries TRBV12-3 or TRBV12-4 and TRBJ1-2; 10 nucleotides match TRBD1. The CDR3 runs 16 residues. Trimming removed 6 bases from V and 4 bases from J; junction bases left unmatched: 11.

In its sample, this clonotype was seen many times. The CDR3 reads CASSWRRSEQYF. The CDR3, as DNA: TGTGCCAGCAGCTGGAGGCGAAGCGAGCAGTACTTC. The V gene is TRBV11-2, the J gene TRBJ2-7, with a possible D match to TRBD2 (5 bases). Germline V lookup: CDR1 SGHAT, CDR2 FQNNGV. The V end was cut by 4 bases, the J end by 6 bases, with 10 bases between. The CDR3 spans 12 residues.

This clonotype was observed at least ten times. This chain uses TRBV12-5 with TRBJ1-2; D might be TRBD1 (5 bases). The CDR3 extends over 13 amino acids. The germline V gene encodes CDR1 LGHNT and CDR2 FRNRAP. V shed 5 bases and J shed 3 bases, with 10 bases lying between them. The CDR3 reads CASGAGTDYGYTF. The CDR3 nucleotides read TGTGCTAGTGGTGCGGGGACGGACTATGGCTACACCTTC.

There are a few counts of this clonotype. The DNA for the CDR3 is TGTGCCAGCAGCTTAATTAGGCAGGAAACTTTAACCCGACAAGCTTTCTTT. This codes for CASSLIRQETLTRQAFF. This chain connects TRBV7-9 to TRBJ1-1; the D is unclear. The CDR3 totals 17 residues. Germline CDR1 and CDR2: SEHNR and FQNEAQ (reference sequence). V dropped 2 bases and J dropped 9 bases, with 25 bases sitting between them.

The table lists this clonotype with a few counts. The chain carries TRBV29-1 and TRBJ2-7; D call uncertain. CDR3 length equals 14 residues. Trimming cost V 5 bases and J 1 base, with 15 bases left between them. Germline-derived CDR1 and CDR2 are SQVTM and ANQGSEA. The CDR3: CSVIGSESSYEQYF. In nucleotides, the CDR3 is TGCAGCGTTATTGGGTCCGAGTCTTCCTACGAGCAGTACTTC.

This clonotype was counted between two and nine times. V and J are TRBV14 and TRBJ2-5, with D possibly TRBD1 on 5 matching bases. V lost 6 bases and J lost 5, with 19 bases in between. The CDR3 sequence is 15 residues long. Germline V gives CDR1 SGHDN, CDR2 FVKESK. The CDR3 region has the DNA TGTGCCAGCAGACGTGATGGGGCCGGAATGGAGACCCAGTACTTC. Its translation: CASRRDGAGMETQYF.

The sample holds many counts of this clonotype. The CDR3 DNA sequence: TGTGCCAGCAGCTTAGGCCAGACCCGCACAGATACGCAGTATTTT. Translated: CASSLGQTRTDTQYF. J is TRBJ2-3 and V is TRBV7-3; no definite D call. Trimming pared 2 bases from V and 1 base from J, leaving 10 bases between. This CDR3 contains 15 residues. CDR1 and CDR2 from the germline V gene are SGHTA and FQGTGA.

This clonotype was seen at least ten times. J is TRBJ2-5 and V is TRBV7-2; D assignment may be TRBD1 or TRBD2 (5 bases each). Between the trimmed V and J ends, which lost 7 bases and 4 bases, there was a span of 13 bases. From germline, CDR1 is SGHTA and CDR2 FQGNSA. The CDR3 consists of 13 residues. CDR3 coding DNA: TGTGCCAGCACGATACTGGGGGTAGAGACCCAGTACTTC. This codes for CASTILGVETQYF.

This clonotype was counted at least ten times. The gene calls are TRBV7-9 and TRBJ2-5; weak D call: TRBD2 (7 bases). The CDR3 contains 14 residues. Germline CDR1 reads SEHNR; CDR2 reads FQNEAQ (reference sequence). V lost 8 bases and J lost 9, with 22 bases in between. CDR3 sequence: CASEGGATAGAQYF. CDR3 coding DNA: TGTGCCAGCGAGGGGGGGGCAACGGCAGGAGCCCAGTACTTC.

This clonotype showed up many times. V usage is TRBV7-2 and J usage is TRBJ2-3; 7 bases are shared with TRBD2. J gave up 5 bases and V 7 bases, and 6 bases lay outside the gene matches. CDR3 size: 13 residues. The germline CDR1 and CDR2 sequences are SGHTA and FQGNSA. The CDR3 region has the DNA TGTGCCAGCACTGGCGGGAGAGGAGATACGCAGTATTTT. This codes for CASTGGRGDTQYF.

This clonotype was counted ten times or more. The V call is TRBV7-2, the J call TRBJ1-1; a weak D match, TRBD1 (5 bases). Germline lookup yields CDR1 SGHTA and CDR2 FQGNSA. The CDR3 is 14 amino acids. V lost 3 bases to trimming and J lost 1 base, with 9 bases between them. The CDR3 coding sequence is TGTGCCAGCAGCTTTGGGACGGGGAACACTGAAGCTTTCTTT. It specifies CASSFGTGNTEAFF.

Ten or more counts support this clonotype. CDR3 amino acids: CASSLKGGYEQYF. The CDR3 DNA is TGTGCCAGCAGTTTGAAGGGGGGATACGAGCAGTACTTC. The chain uses TRBV28 and TRBJ2-7, with D possibly called TRBD1 or TRBD2 (6 bases each). V lost 3 bases to trimming and J lost 4 bases, with 10 bases between them. Germline assignment: CDR1 MDHEN and CDR2 SYDVKM. The CDR3 consists of 13 residues.

V gene TRBV9 combines with J gene TRBJ2-1, with D tentatively TRBD2 (7 bases). The CDR3 runs 15 residues. Trimming took 0 bases from V and 8 from J, leaving 15 bases between them. Germline CDR1 reads SGDLS; CDR2 reads YYNGEE. This CDR3 is CASSVGGGLGDEQFF. DNA for the CDR3: TGTGCCAGCAGCGTAGGGGGGGGGCTGGGGGATGAGCAGTTCTTC.

The chain links TRBV6-5 to TRBJ2-6, with TRBD1 as a possible D gene (6 bases). Trimming took off 0 bases at V and 1 base at J, with 10 bases between the two ends. The CDR3 extends over 17 amino acids. Germline CDR1 and CDR2: MNHEY and SVGAGI. CDR3: CASSYSAGESGANVLTF. DNA of the CDR3: TGTGCCAGCAGTTACTCGGCAGGGGAATCTGGGGCCAACGTCCTGACTTTC.

This clonotype occurred many times. This chain joins TRBV7-9 and TRBJ1-2; possible D gene TRBD1, 5 bases. The V gene lost 0 bases and the J gene lost 1 base, with 18 bases spanning the gap. There are 18 residues in the CDR3. Per germline, CDR1 SEHNR and CDR2 FQNEAQ (reference sequence). CDR3 sequence (DNA): TGTGCCAGCAGCTTAGCAGGAGGGGTCTTATCGAATAACTATGGCTACACCTTC. This sequence encodes CASSLAGGVLSNNYGYTF.

The chain uses TRBV6-5 and TRBJ1-4; the D gene is possibly TRBD1 (5 bases). V was shortened by 6 bases and J by 8 bases, with 13 bases between the two germline ends. The CDR3 runs 13 residues. Germline assignment: CDR1 MNHEY and CDR2 SVGAGI. CDR3 sequence: CASSGTLSEKLFF. The DNA of the CDR3 is TGTGCCAGCAGCGGGACTCTGTCGGAAAAACTGTTTTTT.

The chain carries TRBV9 and TRBJ2-1; 9 bases match TRBD1. Germline V lookup: CDR1 SGDLS, CDR2 YYNGEE. V lost 5 bases to trimming and J lost 2 bases; unmatched junction nucleotides: 8. The CDR3 spans 16 residues. The CDR3 is CASREEGTGTYNEQFF. The CDR3, as DNA: TGTGCCAGCAGGGAGGAAGGGACAGGGACCTACAATGAGCAGTTCTTC. Filled out from reference TRBV9 and TRBJ2-1, the complete variable domain reads DSGVTQTPKHLITATGQRVTLRCSPRSGDLSVYWYQQSLDQGLQFLIQYYNGEERAKGNILERFSAQQFPDLHSELNLSSLELGDSALYFCASREEGTGTYNEQFFGPGTRLTVL.

This clonotype was found a few times. The gene calls are TRBV19 and TRBJ1-5; unclear D gene. Germline V gives CDR1 LNHDA, CDR2 SQIVND (reference sequence). The CDR3 is made up of 15 amino acids. V shed 1 base and J shed 4 bases, with 11 bases lying between them. The CDR3: CASSIASSGNQPQHF. DNA of the CDR3: TGTGCCAGTAGTATAGCATCGTCGGGGAATCAGCCCCAGCATTTT.

J is TRBJ2-5 and V is TRBV2; TRBD2 aligns across 7 bases. V trimming: 6 bases; J trimming: 9 bases; junction bases outside the gene matches: 1. CDR3 length equals 10 residues. The V gene's germline CDR1 is SNHLY and CDR2 FYNNEI. In DNA, the CDR3 is TGTGCCAGCAGGGGGGGGGCCCAGTACTTC. Its protein is CASRGGAQYF. Full variable domain (outside the CDR3, taken from reference TRBV2 and TRBJ2-5): EPEVTQTPSHQVTQMGQEVILRCVPISNHLYFYWYRQILGQKVEFLVSFYNNEISEKSEIFDDQFSVERPDGSNFTLKIRSTKLEDSAMYFCASRGGAQYFGPGTRLLVL.